This T cell receptor (beta chain) is from a study of CD8+ T cells in alopecia areata. Treatment specified: oral pan-JAK inhibitor, 5-10 mg twice daily. RNA extraction and reverse transcription yielded cDNA as sequencing template. The method was immunoSEQ multiplex PCR; TCRdb's version includes in-frame clones alone and lacks a portion of them. The sample consists of 70,000 or so clones, approximately 30% of them appearing once. This clone was seen more than once but under ten times. Germline loops: CDR1 GTSNPN, CDR2 SVGIG (reference sequence). V was clipped by 0 bases and J by 9 bases, with 6 bases between them. This CDR3 has 11 residues.

The sequenced sample was CD8+ T cells sorted from blood, obtained at week 4, from a patient treated with tofacitinib. This TCR derives from a human donor with alopecia areata. This chain connects TRBV30 to TRBJ2-1; the D is unclear. CDR3 nucleotides: TGTGCCTGGAGTGTGAACGGTGAGCAGTTCTTC. Its protein product is CAWSVNGEQFF.